The 15 T cell receptor beta chains below come from one sample, sequenced in a study of T cell responses to AZD1222 COVID-19 vaccine. This table comes from immunoSEQ multiplex PCR, and its TCRdb copy is limited to in-frame clones, with some not included. This sample carries 75,000 to 85,000 clones, 87% of them seen once, and the ten largest clones take 11%. The input for sequencing was peripheral blood, taken 28 days after the second AZD1222 dose. The receptor source for this set is an adult who received the AZD1222 COVID-19 vaccine.

V is TRBV28 and J is TRBJ2-7; 7 nucleotides match TRBD1. Germline V gene data show CDR1 as MDHEN and CDR2 as SYDVKM. The V segment lost 7 bases and the J segment 1 base; nucleotides outside the gene matches: 7. The CDR3 covers 14 residues. The CDR3 DNA reads TGTGCCAGCATTGAGAGGGGGCCATCCTACGAGCAGTACTTC. Protein product: CASIERGPSYEQYF.

CDR3 nucleotide sequence: TGTGCCAGCAGCTCTTGGTTCAATCAGCCCCAGCATTTT. This sequence encodes CASSSWFNQPQHF. The V and J genes are TRBV7-2 and TRBJ1-5; D is unresolved. V lost 4 bases and J lost 3, with 7 bases in between. Germline CDR1 SGHTA, CDR2 FQGNSA. The length of the CDR3 is 13 residues.

The CDR3 bases are TGCGCCAGCAGCTTGGGTGTCACTCGAATAGGGGGCCAAGAGACCCAGTACTTC. This codes for CASSLGVTRIGGQETQYF. The chain has TRBV5-1 and TRBJ2-5, with D perhaps TRBD1 (6 bases). CDR3 length: 18 residues. From germline, CDR1 is SGHRS and CDR2 YFSETQ. Trimming cost V 0 bases and J 1 base, with 19 bases left between them. The whole variable domain, filled in from reference TRBV5-1 and TRBJ2-5, reads KAGVTQTPRYLIKTRGQQVTLSCSPISGHRSVSWYQQTPGQGLQFLFEYFSETQRNKGNFPGRFSGRQFSNSRSEMNVSTLELGDSALYLCASSLGVTRIGGQETQYFGPGTRLLVL.

V gene TRBV5-1 combines with J gene TRBJ2-1; perhaps TRBD1 as D (6 bases). The CDR3 runs to 14 residues. Germline V CDR1 and CDR2: SGHRS, YFSETQ. V shed 4 bases and J shed 7 bases, with 15 bases lying between them. The DNA of the CDR3 is TGCGCCAGCAGCCCGGGACATCCGGGGAATGAGCAGTTCTTC. Its translation: CASSPGHPGNEQFF.

The genes are TRBV6-5 and TRBJ2-7; D gene uncertain. The germline V gene has CDR1 MNHEY and CDR2 SVGAGI. Trimming cost V 6 bases and J 1 base, with 13 bases left between them. This CDR3 region has 14 residues. CDR3 DNA sequence: TGTGCCAGCAGCAAAATGACGGAATCCTACGAGCAGTACTTC. Translating gives CASSKMTESYEQYF.

The chain recombines TRBV24-1 with TRBJ1-2; no definite D call. Germline V gives CDR1 KGHDR, CDR2 SFDVKD. The CDR3 length is 12 residues. V gave up 5 bases and J gave up 14 bases, with 17 bases separating them. For the CDR3, the DNA is TGTGCCACCAGTGGGAATGACGGCCCAACAACCTTC. Translation: CATSGNDGPTTF.

The CDR3 reads CASSESGAQTQYF. CDR3 coding DNA: TGCGCCAGCAGTGAGTCCGGGGCCCAGACCCAGTACTTC. V gene TRBV10-2 combines with J gene TRBJ2-5, with D perhaps assigned TRBD1 or TRBD2 (5 bases each). This CDR3 comprises 13 residues. Germline assignment: CDR1 WSHSY and CDR2 SAAADI. Trimming stripped 0 bases from V and 6 bases from J, with 8 bases between.

The rearrangement joins TRBV20-1 to TRBJ1-6; 8 nucleotides agree with TRBD1. V lost 3 bases, J lost 7 bases, and 2 bases stayed unmatched. Germline V gives CDR1 DFQATT, CDR2 SNEGSKA (reference sequence). The CDR3 totals 13 residues. DNA of the CDR3: TGCAGTGCTAGTCGACAGGGGAATTCACCCCTCCACTTT. This codes for CSASRQGNSPLHF.

The rearrangement uses TRBV23-1 and TRBJ1-2; D remains unclear. TRBV23-1 has ORF status, its function being uncertain. The CDR3 is 14 residues long. V was cut by 0 bases and J by 6 bases, with 11 bases left in between. The CDR3 here is CASSQSLTSNGYTF. In nucleotides, the CDR3 is TGCGCCAGCAGTCAATCGTTAACCTCCAATGGCTACACCTTC.

This clone was detected only a few times. V usage is TRBV27 and J usage is TRBJ2-7; D is uncertain. The germline CDR1 and CDR2 sequences are MNHEY and SMNVEV (reference sequence). The ends were cut back, 7 bases at V and 4 bases at J, with 14 bases in the middle. This CDR3 is built from 13 residues. The CDR3 DNA reads TGTGCCAGCAAGGTAGGGTCCGGTTACGAGCAGTACTTC. This gives the protein CASKVGSGYEQYF.

This clone was counted only a few times. The V call is TRBV9, the J call TRBJ2-7; D remains unclear. V lost 3 bases and J 6 bases, leaving 16 bases between the germline ends. The CDR3 has 14 amino acids. The germline gives CDR1 SGDLS, CDR2 YYNGEE. For the CDR3, the DNA is TGTGCCAGCAGCGCAACGACGGGCCTACTCGAGCAGTACTTC. Encoded protein: CASSATTGLLEQYF. Complete variable domain (other parts from reference TRBV9 and TRBJ2-7): DSGVTQTPKHLITATGQRVTLRCSPRSGDLSVYWYQQSLDQGLQFLIQYYNGEERAKGNILERFSAQQFPDLHSELNLSSLELGDSALYFCASSATTGLLEQYFGPGTRLTVT.

V usage is TRBV5-5 and J usage is TRBJ2-7; either TRBD1 or TRBD2 may fit D (6 bases each). The V end lost 0 bases, the J end lost 5 bases, and 18 bases lay between the germline ends. CDR3 length: 16 residues. From germline, CDR1 is SGHKS and CDR2 YYEKEE (reference sequence). Written as DNA, the CDR3 is TGTGCCAGCAGCTTGGCCCCGGGGGCATCCATTGACGAGCAGTACTTC. Translation: CASSLAPGASIDEQYF.

The chain uses TRBV19 and TRBJ1-2; D ambiguous. This CDR3 is built from 13 residues. V lost 5 bases to trimming and J lost 6 bases, with 13 bases between them. Germline V lookup: CDR1 LNHDA, CDR2 SQIVND (reference sequence). The CDR3 DNA is TGTGCCAGTAGTTCACCCGGGGTCGATGGCTACACCTTC. It specifies CASSSPGVDGYTF.

This chain uses TRBV28 with TRBJ1-4; D is ambiguous. This CDR3 has 13 amino acids. V lost 8 bases and J lost 5, with 12 bases in between. From germline, CDR1 is MDHEN and CDR2 SYDVKM. The DNA of the CDR3 is TGTGCCAGCGTGGACCAGAGAAATGAAAAACTGTTTTTT. Translating it yields CASVDQRNEKLFF.

Details on this clone: At the DNA level, this CDR3 is encoded by other sequences in the same sample as well. V is TRBV7-2 and J is TRBJ2-7; 10 nucleotides match TRBD1. This CDR3 is 14 amino acids long. In germline, CDR1 is SGHTA, CDR2 FQGNSA. V was clipped by 3 bases and J by 6 bases; unmatched bases: 5. The CDR3 DNA follows: TGTGCCAGCAGCTTCCGGGACAGGGGTCGCGAGCAGTACTTC. Protein product: CASSFRDRGREQYF. The variable domain in full, completed from reference TRBV7-2 and TRBJ2-7, reads GAGVSQSPSNKVTEKGKDVELRCDPISGHTALYWYRQSLGQGLEFLIYFQGNSAPDKSGLPSDRFSAERTGGSVSTLTIQRTQQEDSAVYLCASSFRDRGREQYFGPGTRLTVT.